A selection of T cell receptor beta chains follows, all from one sample in a study of patients and donors after allogeneic stem cell transplantation. TCRdb analysed the RT-PCR reads with MiXCR anew, one entry per CDR3 protein. The sample lists 80,000 to 90,000 distinct CDR3 sequences, around 46% seen once, with 60% to 65% in the top ten. Sequenced: blood, either unsorted or a sorted T cell fraction (not recorded which). These receptors were collected from a human donor who was either an allogeneic HSCT recipient or a stem cell or donor lymphocyte infusion donor (not recorded which). It is not recorded whose cells these are; they may come from a transplant donor. Each CDR3 is given with its conserved first and last residue. The order of the fields is V gene, clone size, D gene, J gene, CDR3 protein, CDR3 DNA. A D gene is named only where the DNA matches it firmly. Clone size is not always given. Where it is, it says once, few, many or a class for expanded clones.

TRBV10-3	-	-	TRBJ1-3	CAISDPEAGASGNTIYF	TGTGCCATCAGTGACCCGGAGGCAGGGGCTAGTGGAAACACCATATATTTT
TRBV20-1	-	-	TRBJ1-5	CSAKGPFNQPQHF	TGCAGTGCTAAAGGTCCGTTCAATCAGCCCCAGCATTTT
TRBV28	-	TRBD1	TRBJ2-2	CASSFGTATYTGELFF	TGTGCCAGCAGTTTCGGGACAGCTACTTACACCGGGGAGCTGTTTTTT
TRBV28	-	-	TRBJ1-1	CASSLPMNTEAFF	TGTGCCAGCAGTTTGCCGATGAACACTGAAGCTTTCTTT
TRBV20-1	-	TRBD1	TRBJ1-1	CSARGVDRDTEAFF	TGCAGTGCTAGAGGGGTGGACAGGGATACTGAAGCTTTCTTT
TRBV11-2	once	-	TRBJ1-5	CASSLDRGTYQPQHF	TGTGCCAGCAGCTTAGATCGAGGCACCTATCAGCCCCAGCATTTT
TRBV6-2/TRBV6-3	few	-	TRBJ1-5	CASSTLQGSNQPQHF	TGTGCCAGCAGCACCCTACAGGGTAGCAATCAGCCCCAGCATTTT
TRBV27	-	-	TRBJ1-6	CASGTDSPLHF	TGTGCCAGCGGAACCGATTCACCCCTCCACTTT
TRBV20-1	-	TRBD1	TRBJ1-6	CSARTGISYNSPLHF	TGCAGTGCGCGGACAGGGATCTCCTATAATTCACCCCTCCACTTT
TRBV12-3/TRBV12-4	-	-	TRBJ2-7	CASSLVASHEQYF	TGTGCCAGCAGTTTGGTAGCATCTCACGAGCAGTACTTC
TRBV28	-	TRBD1	TRBJ1-1	CASGGTESTEAFF	TGTGCCAGCGGGGGGACAGAATCTACTGAAGCTTTCTTT
TRBV7-6	few	TRBD1	TRBJ1-4	CASSPSTGVNEKLFF	TGTGCCAGCAGCCCCTCGACAGGGGTTAATGAAAAACTGTTTTTT
TRBV6-2/TRBV6-3	-	-	TRBJ1-2	CASSYLGQPGYTF	TGTGCCAGCAGTTATCTAGGACAGCCTGGCTACACCTTC
TRBV28	once	-	TRBJ1-2	CASSFGGGGGYTF	TGTGCCAGCAGTTTCGGGGGGGGCGGCGGCTACACCTTC
TRBV21-1	-	-	TRBJ2-5	CASSKTLAGGETQYF	TGTGCCAGCAGCAAAACCCTAGCGGGTGGGGAGACCCAGTACTTC
TRBV28	-	TRBD2	TRBJ2-7	CASSPPGTSGSLYEQYF	TGTGCCAGCAGTCCACCCGGGACTAGCGGGAGTTTATACGAGCAGTACTTC
TRBV7-6	-	-	TRBJ1-1	CASSLELLGAVVNTEAFF	TGTGCCAGCAGCTTAGAACTGCTGGGGGCGGTGGTGAACACTGAAGCTTTCTTT
TRBV24-1	-	-	TRBJ2-1	CATSTSPYNEQFF	TGTGCCACCAGCACTAGCCCCTACAATGAGCAGTTCTTC
TRBV7-2	-	-	TRBJ1-1	CASSLLQGNTEAFF	TGTGCCAGCAGCCTACTTCAGGGGAACACTGAAGCTTTCTTT
TRBV29-1	-	-	TRBJ1-2	CSAIWGNGYTF	TGCAGCGCAATCTGGGGGAACGGCTACACCTTC
TRBV28	-	-	TRBJ1-2	CASSSGGRLYGYTF	TGTGCCAGCAGCTCCGGTGGGCGGCTCTATGGCTACACCTTC
TRBV5-1	-	-	TRBJ2-3	CASSLEWDGNTQYF	TGCGCCAGCAGCTTGGAGTGGGACGGAAATACGCAGTATTTT
TRBV3-1	few	-	TRBJ1-2	CASSQGQIPAYTF	TGTGCCAGCAGCCAAGGGCAGATTCCTGCCTACACCTTC
TRBV20-1	-	-	TRBJ2-6	CSASENPGANVLTF	TGCAGTGCCAGTGAGAACCCTGGGGCCAACGTCCTGACTTTC
TRBV10-3	-	-	TRBJ1-2	CAISYDSSLNYGYTF	TGTGCCATCAGTTATGACAGTTCCTTAAACTATGGCTACACCTTC
TRBV4-3	-	-	TRBJ1-5	CASSQKAGVNNQPQHF	TGCGCCAGCAGCCAAAAGGCAGGGGTGAACAATCAGCCCCAGCATTTT
TRBV12-3/TRBV12-4	-	-	TRBJ1-1	CASSSQGGVTEAFF	TGTGCCAGCAGTTCCCAAGGGGGGGTAACTGAAGCTTTCTTT
TRBV27	-	-	TRBJ1-2	CAEDRRFGYTF	TGTGCAGAAGACAGGAGGTTTGGCTACACCTTC
TRBV15	-	-	TRBJ2-4	CATSPDPGRNIQYF	TGTGCCACCAGCCCAGACCCGGGAAGAAACATTCAGTACTTC
TRBV6-5	-	-	TRBJ1-1	CASSYSSSGRVNTEAFF	TGTGCCAGCAGTTACTCGAGTAGCGGCAGGGTGAACACTGAAGCTTTCTTT
TRBV4-1	few	-	TRBJ1-1	CASSQRGVEGEAFF	TGCGCCAGCAGCCAAAGAGGGGTAGAAGGCGAAGCTTTCTTT
TRBV14	-	-	TRBJ1-2	CASSQDVPGYGYTF	TGTGCCAGCAGCCAAGATGTGCCGGGCTATGGCTACACCTTC
TRBV7-2	few	-	TRBJ1-3	CASSLGNSGSGNTIYF	TGTGCCAGCAGCTTAGGTAACAGCGGCTCTGGAAACACCATATATTTT
TRBV6-2/TRBV6-3	-	TRBD2	TRBJ2-4	CASSRRLSGENIQYF	TGTGCCAGCAGCCGCCGACTTAGCGGGGAAAACATTCAGTACTTC
TRBV2	-	TRBD1	TRBJ2-3	CASSPDRVGDTQYF	TGTGCCAGCAGCCCAGACAGGGTTGGCGATACGCAGTATTTT
TRBV29-1	-	-	TRBJ2-5	CSVARTETFQETQYF	TGCAGCGTTGCCCGGACAGAGACCTTTCAAGAGACCCAGTACTTC
TRBV7-2	-	-	TRBJ1-1	CASSPPGAVNTEAFF	TGTGCCAGCAGTCCCCCAGGGGCGGTGAACACTGAAGCTTTCTTT
TRBV11-2	-	-	TRBJ1-1	CASSFQQGKTEAFF	TGTGCCAGCAGCTTTCAACAGGGAAAAACTGAAGCTTTCTTT
TRBV3-1	-	TRBD1	TRBJ2-4	CASSQDYGTAVDLAKNIQYF	TGTGCCAGCAGCCAAGATTATGGGACAGCAGTAGATTTAGCCAAAAACATTCAGTACTTC
TRBV9	few	-	TRBJ1-1	CASSVDLLVTEAFF	TGTGCCAGCAGCGTAGATCTACTGGTAACAGAAGCTTTCTTT
TRBV2	-	-	TRBJ1-2	CALWDGGNYGYTF	TGTGCCCTCTGGGACGGGGGTAACTATGGCTACACCTTC
TRBV12-3/TRBV12-4	-	TRBD1	TRBJ2-7	CASRTGTGSYEQYF	TGTGCCAGCAGGACCGGGACAGGTTCCTACGAGCAGTACTTC
TRBV6-5	few	-	TRBJ1-3	CASSYSNQGGGNTIYF	TGTGCCAGCAGTTACTCGAACCAGGGCGGTGGAAACACCATATATTTT
TRBV10-3	-	-	TRBJ1-2	CAISVSLVDGAGGYTF	TGTGCCATCAGCGTATCCCTCGTCGATGGCGCCGGTGGCTACACCTTC
TRBV4-3	-	-	TRBJ1-1	CASSQVSNTEAFF	TGCGCCAGCAGCCAAGTTTCGAACACTGAAGCTTTCTTT
TRBV4-3	once	-	TRBJ1-2	CASSNVKGGSYTF	TGCGCCAGCAGTAACGTGAAGGGTGGCAGCTACACCTTC
TRBV29-1	-	TRBD1	TRBJ1-1	CSVLGRDRGPMNTEAFF	TGCAGCGTCCTGGGGCGGGACAGGGGGCCCATGAACACTGAAGCTTTCTTT
TRBV6-2/TRBV6-3	few	-	TRBJ1-1	CASYRVIWKPTEAFF	TGTGCCAGCTATCGCGTAATATGGAAACCTACTGAAGCTTTCTTT
TRBV20-1	-	TRBD1	TRBJ1-5	CSARDRGQGDQPQHF	TGCAGTGCTAGAGATCGGGGACAGGGTGATCAGCCCCAGCATTTT
TRBV12-3/TRBV12-4	-	TRBD1	TRBJ1-2	CASSFGQEGGYTF	TGTGCCAGCAGTTTCGGACAGGAGGGAGGTTACACCTTC
TRBV6-5	-	-	TRBJ1-4	CASRDSIATNEKLFF	TGTGCCAGCAGGGACAGTATCGCAACTAATGAAAAACTGTTTTTT
TRBV27	-	-	TRBJ2-5	CASSLGPGPPSGETQYF	TGTGCCAGCAGTTTAGGGCCGGGACCCCCATCCGGAGAGACCCAGTACTTC
TRBV12-3/TRBV12-4	-	-	TRBJ1-2	CASSPGPSFHTF	TGTGCCAGCAGCCCCGGGCCTTCCTTCCACACCTTC
TRBV28	few	-	TRBJ1-6	CASRDNSPLHF	TGTGCCAGCAGGGATAATTCACCCCTCCACTTT
TRBV6-5	-	-	TRBJ1-2	CASRPVDSGFIYGYTF	TGTGCCAGCAGGCCGGTGGACAGCGGATTCATCTATGGCTACACCTTC
TRBV4-1	few	-	TRBJ1-5	CASSLTVREPQHF	TGCGCCAGCAGCCTCACGGTCCGGGAGCCCCAGCATTTT
TRBV7-3	-	-	TRBJ2-1	CASSLSSAPDEQFF	TGTGCCAGCAGCTTATCTAGCGCCCCCGATGAGCAGTTCTTC
TRBV4-3	-	-	TRBJ1-2	CASSQEGRGSYGYTF	TGCGCCAGCAGCCAAGAAGGGAGGGGGAGCTATGGCTACACCTTC
TRBV29-1	-	TRBD2	TRBJ2-7	CSVEEGLAGVGEQYF	TGCAGCGTTGAGGAAGGACTAGCGGGAGTGGGTGAGCAGTACTTC
TRBV12-3/TRBV12-4	few	-	TRBJ1-5	CASSSNAGQRHQPQHF	TGTGCCAGCAGCTCGAACGCGGGACAACGGCATCAGCCCCAGCATTTT